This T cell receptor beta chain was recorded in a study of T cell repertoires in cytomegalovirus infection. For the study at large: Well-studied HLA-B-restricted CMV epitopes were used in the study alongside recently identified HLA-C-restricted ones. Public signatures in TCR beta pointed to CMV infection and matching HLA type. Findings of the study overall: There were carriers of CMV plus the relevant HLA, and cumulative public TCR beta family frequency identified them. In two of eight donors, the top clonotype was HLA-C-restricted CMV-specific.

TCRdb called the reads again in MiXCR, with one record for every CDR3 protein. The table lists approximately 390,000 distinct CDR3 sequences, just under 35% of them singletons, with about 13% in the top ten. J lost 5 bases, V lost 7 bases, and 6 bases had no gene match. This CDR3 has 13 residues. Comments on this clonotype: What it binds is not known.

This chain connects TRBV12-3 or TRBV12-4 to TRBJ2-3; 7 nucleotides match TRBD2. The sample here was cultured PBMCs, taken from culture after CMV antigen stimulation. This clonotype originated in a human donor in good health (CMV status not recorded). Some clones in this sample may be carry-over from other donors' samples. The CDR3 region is CASTREGLDTQYF. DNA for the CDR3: TGTGCCAGCACGAGGGAGGGACTAGATACGCAGTATTTT.